The clone carrying this T cell receptor (beta chain) was observed many times. From RNA transcripts, TCR beta CDR3 regions were amplified. HTBI primers were employed in a first-round RT-PCR of the TCR CDR3. TCRdb analysed the multiplex PCR reads with MiXCR anew, one entry per CDR3 protein. This table has 300,000 to 350,000 distinct CDR3 sequences, roughly a fifth appearing once. This CDR3 comprises 14 residues. Germline CDR1 reads SQVTM; CDR2 reads ANQGSEA. The J segment lost 2 bases and the V segment lost 6 bases, leaving 7 bases of the junction unmatched. This sample stems from a study of T cells in Graves' hyperthyroidism and ophthalmopathy.

The TCR was taken from a woman aged 50 to 65 with Graves' hyperthyroidism. Sequencing used blood. The chain carries TRBV29-1 and TRBJ1-2; 9 bases align to TRBD1. Written as DNA, the CDR3 is TGCAGCGTCAATCTAGGGACAGGGAACTATGGCTACACCTTC. It codes for CSVNLGTGNYGYTF.